The 24 T cell receptor beta chains listed next were all sequenced from one sample in a study of CD4 T cells in relation to SARS-CoV-2 and coronaviruses. Clones were sequenced by immunoSEQ multiplex PCR, and TCRdb holds only the in-frame ones, with some missing. This table holds about 41,000 clones, over 75% found once. Antigens for these TCRs are unknown. The source material was naive CD4+ T cells from PBMCs, cultured in vitro. Subset noted: naive CD4+ T cells isolated by negative enrichment. The source of these receptors is an adult with COVID-19.

CDR3 residues: CASRPWWGLAGGGEETQYF. CDR3 in DNA: TGTGCCAGCAGACCCTGGTGGGGACTAGCGGGGGGGGGTGAAGAGACCCAGTACTTC. The chain combines TRBV28 with TRBJ2-5; 16 bases match TRBD2. The CDR3 sequence is 19 residues long. V shed 6 bases, J shed 3 bases, and the junction held 13 bases outside the gene matches. In germline, CDR1 is MDHEN, CDR2 SYDVKM. Full variable domain (rest looked up from reference TRBV28 and TRBJ2-5): DVKVTQSSRYLVKRTGEKVFLECVQDMDHENMFWYRQDPGLGLRLIYFSYDVKMKEKGDIPEGYSVSREKKERFSLILESASTNQTSMYLCASRPWWGLAGGGEETQYFGPGTRLLVL.

This clone showed up just once. The rearrangement uses TRBV21-1 and TRBJ2-7; the DNA was not used to check the table's D call, TRBD2. TRBV21-1 is a known pseudogene. The CDR3 is made up of 16 amino acids. This CDR3 reads CASSARLAGENYEQYF. DNA for the CDR3: TGTGCCAGCAGCGCCAGACTAGCGGGAGAGAACTACGAGCAGTACTTC.

The rearrangement links TRBV5-1 to TRBJ2-7; 7 bases line up with TRBD1. The V and J ends lost 3 bases and 3 bases, in that order; junction bases with no gene match: 6. This CDR3 is built from 14 residues. The V gene's germline CDR1 is SGHRS and CDR2 YFSETQ. CDR3 sequence reads: CASSWRTGVYEQYF. The CDR3 nucleotides read TGCGCCAGCAGCTGGAGAACAGGGGTCTACGAGCAGTACTTC.

This chain connects TRBV28 to TRBJ2-1; weak D call: TRBD1 (6 bases). The CDR3 is made up of 16 amino acids. Trimming removed 5 bases from V and 2 bases from J, with 16 bases in between. CDR1 and CDR2 from the germline V gene are MDHEN and SYDVKM. The CDR3 sequence: CASSGRKGEAYNEQFF. The CDR3 DNA reads TGTGCCAGCAGTGGACGGAAGGGGGAAGCCTACAATGAGCAGTTCTTC.

The chain has TRBV27 and TRBJ2-7, with D unclear. Germline loops: CDR1 MNHEY, CDR2 SMNVEV (reference sequence). V was trimmed by 6 bases and J by 0 bases, leaving 15 bases between them. The CDR3 contains 15 residues. The CDR3 DNA reads as TGTGCCAGCAGCGAGCAGAGATTGAGCTCCTACGAGCAGTACTTC. Translating it yields CASSEQRLSSYEQYF.

This sequence joins TRBV19 and TRBJ2-7, with 13 bases lining up with TRBD2. Germline CDR1 is LNHDA and CDR2 is SQIVND (reference sequence). The CDR3 extends over 15 amino acids. Trimming at V came to 4 bases and at J to 4 bases, leaving 4 bases not matched to a gene. The CDR3 loop reads CASSTTSGRAYEQYF. The DNA for the CDR3 is TGTGCCAGTAGTACAACTAGCGGGAGGGCATACGAGCAGTACTTC. Variable domain in full (rest from reference TRBV19 and TRBJ2-7): DGGITQSPKYLFRKEGQNVTLSCEQNLNHDAMYWYRQDPGQGLRLIYYSQIVNDFQKGDIAEGYSVSREKKESFPLTVTSAQKNPTAFYLCASSTTSGRAYEQYFGPGTRLTVT.

This chain links TRBV7-2 with TRBJ2-1; 8 bases agree with TRBD1. CDR3 size: 15 residues. V was pared by 3 bases and J by 0 bases, with 1 base of the junction left unmatched. CDR1 SGHTA and CDR2 FQGNSA come from the germline V gene. The chain's CDR3 is CASSFDRGSYNEQFF. Written as DNA, the CDR3 is TGTGCCAGCAGCTTCGACAGGGGCTCCTACAATGAGCAGTTCTTC.

This chain joins TRBV28 and TRBJ2-2, with D unresolved. Trimming pared 6 bases from V and 6 bases from J, leaving 8 bases between. The CDR3 is 12 amino acids. Germline V lookup: CDR1 MDHEN, CDR2 SYDVKM. CDR3 in DNA: TGTGCCAGCAGCCTTCCTGCCGGGGAGCTGTTTTTT. It codes for CASSLPAGELFF.

This clone was detected only a few times. This chain joins TRBV3-1 (or the pseudogene TRBV3-2) and TRBJ1-6, with 7 bases lining up with TRBD1. The CDR3 has 14 amino acids. The J segment lost 9 bases and the V segment lost 6 bases, leaving 8 bases of the junction unmatched. Germline values: CDR1 LGHDT, CDR2 YNNKEL (reference sequence). The CDR3 DNA reads TGTGCCAGCAGTCCCGTCGGGACAGCTTCACCCCTCCACTTT. Translated, it gives CASSPVGTASPLHF.

The chain's CDR3 is CASSSQGNYGYTF. The CDR3, as DNA: TGTGCCAGCAGTTCACAGGGGAACTATGGCTACACCTTC. The V gene is TRBV27, the J gene TRBJ1-2; 7 nucleotides align to TRBD1. Germline V CDR1 and CDR2: MNHEY, SMNVEV (reference sequence). Trimming took 4 bases from V and 2 from J; bases not matched to a gene: 1. The CDR3 totals 13 residues.

This clone was found a few times. J is TRBJ1-3 and V is TRBV4-1; no clear D gene. V shed 1 base and J shed 5 bases, with 12 bases lying between them. CDR1 MGHRA and CDR2 YSYEKL come from the germline V gene. The CDR3 is made up of 15 amino acids. The CDR3: CASSQATGVRNTIYF. In DNA, the CDR3 is TGCGCCAGCAGCCAAGCTACGGGAGTCAGAAACACCATATATTTT.

The genes are TRBV7-9 and TRBJ1-6; D remains ambiguous. This CDR3 is 15 amino acids long. Germline CDR1 reads SEHNR; CDR2 reads FQNEAQ (reference sequence). Trimming cost V 5 bases and J 3 bases, with 11 bases left between them. The CDR3 DNA is TGTGCCAGCAGCCCTGGCACGAACTATAATTCACCCCTCCACTTT. Its protein is CASSPGTNYNSPLHF.

The J gene is TRBJ2-7, the V gene TRBV21-1; TRBD1 reflects the table's D call only, with no check against the DNA. TRBV21-1 is described as a pseudogene. CDR3 size: 14 residues. CDR3 region: CASNGQGDSYEQYF. The DNA for the CDR3 is TGTGCCAGCAACGGACAGGGGGACTCCTACGAGCAGTACTTC.

The chain employs TRBV6-4 and TRBJ2-3; 9 bases line up with TRBD2. Germline assignment: CDR1 MRHNA and CDR2 SNTAGT. Trimming removed 4 bases from V and 1 base from J; junction bases left unmatched: 0. The CDR3 extends over 14 amino acids. The CDR3 protein is CASSVAGGTDTQYF. For the CDR3, the DNA is TGTGCCAGCAGTGTAGCGGGAGGCACAGATACGCAGTATTTT.

V is TRBV9 and J is TRBJ2-1, with D perhaps TRBD2 (6 bases). The germline gives CDR1 SGDLS, CDR2 YYNGEE. The V and J ends lost 3 bases and 0 bases respectively, with 10 bases between them. This CDR3 is built from 15 residues. The CDR3 nucleotides are TGTGCCAGCAGCGAGGGACTCTTCTCCTACAATGAGCAGTTCTTC. Protein product: CASSEGLFSYNEQFF.

This clone was counted only a few times. V usage is TRBV7-9 and J usage is TRBJ1-5; D gene unclear. The CDR3 is made up of 18 amino acids. In germline, CDR1 is SEHNR, CDR2 FQNEAQ (reference sequence). The V gene lost 1 base and the J gene lost 2 bases, with 18 bases spanning the gap. CDR3 in DNA: TGTGCCAGCAGCTTAGGATGGGGTAATGGTTCAGGCAATCAGCCCCAGCATTTT. This encodes CASSLGWGNGSGNQPQHF. Drawing the rest from reference TRBV7-9 and TRBJ1-5, the complete variable domain is DTGVSQNPRHKITKRGQNVTFRCDPISEHNRLYWYRQTLGQGPEFLTYFQNEAQLEKSRLLSDRFSAERPKGSFSTLEIQRTEQGDSAMYLCASSLGWGNGSGNQPQHFGDGTRLSIL.

J is TRBJ2-3 and V is TRBV7-2; 9 nucleotides agree with TRBD2. The V gene's germline CDR1 is SGHTA and CDR2 FQGNSA. V gave up 3 bases and J gave up 5 bases; unmatched junction bases: 3. The CDR3 spans 14 residues. As DNA, the CDR3 is TGTGCCAGCAGCTTGGGTAGCGGGAGAGATACGCAGTATTTT. This translates into CASSLGSGRDTQYF.

The chain uses TRBV29-1 and TRBJ2-7; TRBD1 is a possible D gene (7 bases). The V and J ends lost 4 bases and 5 bases respectively, with 12 bases between them. CDR3 length: 12 residues. Germline V gene lookup returns CDR1 SQVTM and CDR2 ANQGSEA. The chain's CDR3 is CSVVPGGNEQYF. For the CDR3, the DNA is TGCAGCGTTGTCCCAGGGGGGAACGAGCAGTACTTC.

J is TRBJ2-3 and V is TRBV11-2; D not certain. The CDR3 consists of 15 residues. Germline V gene lookup returns CDR1 SGHAT and CDR2 FQNNGV. Trimming cost V 5 bases and J 2 bases, with 14 bases left between them. DNA for the CDR3: TGTGCCAGCAGCCCAAGGGCAGCTTTCACAGATACGCAGTATTTT. Encoded protein: CASSPRAAFTDTQYF.

V gene TRBV18 combines with J gene TRBJ2-1, with 8 bases fitting TRBD1. This CDR3 is 16 amino acids long. V trimming: 2 bases; J trimming: 6 bases; junction bases outside the gene matches: 9. Germline loops: CDR1 KGHSH, CDR2 LQKENI. CDR3 region: CASSPVNQGAGNEQFF. The CDR3 region has the DNA TGTGCCAGCTCACCAGTTAATCAGGGGGCAGGCAATGAGCAGTTCTTC.

This clone showed up just a few times. This chain joins TRBV5-6 and TRBJ1-4; D uncertain. V gave up 4 bases and J gave up 5 bases, with 12 bases separating them. Germline values: CDR1 SGHDT, CDR2 YYEEEE. This CDR3 has 14 residues. CDR3 coding DNA: TGTGCCAGCAGCCGGACGTTGGGGAATGAAAAACTGTTTTTT. It specifies CASSRTLGNEKLFF.

The DNA of the CDR3 is TGTGCCAGCAGTTTATTGCCCGGATCCTACAATGAGCAGTTCTTC. This encodes CASSLLPGSYNEQFF. The chain links TRBV7-3 to TRBJ2-1; unclear D gene. V lost 6 bases and J lost 1, with 13 bases in between. The CDR3 has 15 amino acids. Germline V gene sequence: CDR1 SGHTA, CDR2 FQGTGA.

The chain's CDR3 is CASRPNRGRSLEQYF. The CDR3 region has the DNA TGTGCCAGCAGGCCAAACAGGGGGCGGTCCCTCGAGCAGTACTTC. The chain uses TRBV11-2 and TRBJ2-7, with 9 bases lining up with TRBD1. The V and J ends lost 6 bases and 6 bases, in that order; junction bases with no gene match: 12. Looked up from germline, CDR1 is SGHAT and CDR2 is FQNNGV. The CDR3 has 15 amino acids.

This clone came up a few times. V gene TRBV4-2 combines with J gene TRBJ2-1, with 8 nucleotides matching TRBD1. CDR1 is LGHNA and CDR2 is YNFKEQ in the germline V gene. This CDR3 is 15 amino acids long. V lost 1 base and J lost 7; bases outside the gene matches: 6. Here the CDR3 reads CASSQVRGRYNEQFF. The CDR3 DNA reads as TGTGCCAGCAGCCAAGTCAGGGGGCGTTATAATGAGCAGTTCTTC.